The 28 T cell receptor beta chains given below trace back to one sample, sequenced in a study of T cell changes during pregnancy in multiple sclerosis. Clones were sequenced by immunoSEQ multiplex PCR, and TCRdb holds only the in-frame ones, with some missing. The sample contains around 42,000 clones, more than 85% of which appear only once. The source material was CD4+ T cells from peripheral blood mononuclear cells, sampled in the second trimester of pregnancy. These receptors all come from a female donor in good health, enrolled as a control in a pregnancy study.

This chain uses TRBV6-1 with TRBJ1-5; a possible D gene is TRBD1 (5 bases). CDR3 length: 14 amino acids. Deletions cut 8 bases from V and 4 bases from J, with 15 bases between. Germline V CDR1 and CDR2: MNHNS, SASEGT. The CDR3 protein is CASLWGGGNQPQHF. DNA for the CDR3: TGTGCCAGCCTCTGGGGCGGGGGGAATCAGCCCCAGCATTTT.

The V gene is TRBV18, the J gene TRBJ2-7; D may be TRBD1 (5 bases). The CDR3 loop spans 15 amino acids. The germline V gene has CDR1 KGHSH and CDR2 LQKENI. Deletions cut 3 bases from V and 1 base from J, with 13 bases between. The CDR3 DNA sequence: TGTGCCAGCTCACCGACAACCCAGGGATCCTACGAGCAGTACTTC. Translation gives CASSPTTQGSYEQYF.

The sample holds one count of this clone. The chain has TRBV6-5 and TRBJ1-3; TRBD1 agrees at 8 bases. The CDR3 runs to 13 residues. Germline assignment: CDR1 MNHEY and CDR2 SVGAGI. V dropped 6 bases and J dropped 4; count of bases not matched to a gene: 2. The CDR3 DNA reads as TGTGCCAGCAGACGGACAGGGGGAAACACCATATATTTT. This codes for CASRRTGGNTIYF.

Only one count was recorded for this clone. The chain combines TRBV2 with TRBJ2-1; 7 nucleotides agree with TRBD1. The junction had 4 bases not matched to a gene; V was cut back by 5 bases and J by 0 bases. CDR3 size: 15 residues. CDR1 is SNHLY and CDR2 is FYNNEI in the germline V gene. CDR3 in DNA: TGTGCCAGCAGTTTACAGGGGATCTCCTACAATGAGCAGTTCTTC. It encodes CASSLQGISYNEQFF.

This chain joins TRBV18 and TRBJ1-2; no definite D call. The CDR3 loop spans 16 amino acids. Germline CDR1 is KGHSH and CDR2 is LQKENI. Trimming removed 2 bases from V and 3 bases from J, with 16 bases in between. The CDR3 loop reads CASSPVVGPGDYGYTF. The DNA for the CDR3 is TGTGCCAGCTCACCAGTGGTTGGGCCCGGTGACTATGGCTACACCTTC.

Of note for this clone: A junction end diverges from the germline sequence, so it may reflect a read error. This rearrangement joins TRBV19 to TRBJ2-1; tentatively, D is TRBD2 (6 bases). CDR1 and CDR2 from the germline V gene are LNHDA and SQIVND (reference sequence). This CDR3 has 14 amino acids. The CDR3, as DNA: TGTGCCAGTAGTTGGTCTAGCGCGACGAATGGGCAGTTCTTC. As protein: CASSWSSATNGQFF.

The chain has TRBV9 and TRBJ2-5; 11 positions match TRBD2. The germline gives CDR1 SGDLS, CDR2 YYNGEE. Trimming cost V 0 bases and J 2 bases; bases outside gene matches: 3. This CDR3 comprises 16 residues. CDR3 in amino acids: CASSVGLAGSQETQYF. The CDR3 bases are TGTGCCAGCAGCGTAGGACTAGCGGGATCTCAAGAGACCCAGTACTTC.

V and J are TRBV21-1 and TRBJ2-5; the DNA was not used to check the table's D call, TRBD2. TRBV21-1 is labeled a pseudogene. This CDR3 comprises 17 residues. This chain's CDR3 is CASSKEAGGPVEETQYF. CDR3 in DNA: TGTGCCAGCAGCAAAGAGGCGGGAGGGCCAGTAGAAGAGACCCAGTACTTC.

V is TRBV20-1 and J is TRBJ1-2; a possible D gene is TRBD1 (5 bases). V was cut by 5 bases and J by 7 bases, with 11 bases left in between. The CDR3 runs 11 residues. Germline V CDR1 and CDR2: DFQATT, SNEGSKA (reference sequence). The DNA for the CDR3 is TGCAGTGCTCCTTTGGGGGGTGGCTACACCTTC. It is translated as CSAPLGGGYTF.

The V gene is TRBV30, the J gene TRBJ1-3; D might be TRBD1 (6 bases). CDR1 GTSNPN and CDR2 SVGIG come from the germline V gene (reference sequence). CDR3 length: 15 amino acids. Deletions cut 2 bases from V and 4 bases from J, with 15 bases between. CDR3 residues: CAWSPSYRAGNTIYF. For the CDR3, the DNA is TGTGCCTGGAGTCCCTCCTACAGGGCCGGAAACACCATATATTTT.

The V gene is TRBV29-1, the J gene TRBJ2-1; D is unclear. The CDR3 has 10 residues. V was trimmed by 4 bases and J by 10 bases, leaving 8 bases between them. The V gene's germline CDR1 is SQVTM and CDR2 ANQGSEA. CDR3 nucleotide sequence: TGCAGCGTTGCAGAGACAGAGCAGTTCTTC. This encodes CSVAETEQFF.

This clone appeared once. The rearrangement joins TRBV5-6 to TRBJ2-1; D may be TRBD2 (6 bases). Trimming took 5 bases from V and 7 from J, leaving 10 bases between them. The CDR3 sequence is 12 residues long. The germline CDR1 and CDR2 sequences are SGHDT and YYEEEE. This CDR3 reads CASSLSGNEQFF. CDR3 DNA sequence: TGTGCCAGCAGTTTGAGCGGGAATGAGCAGTTCTTC.

The chain uses TRBV11-3 and TRBJ2-5; the D gene is possibly TRBD2 (6 bases). This CDR3 spans 14 amino acids. The ends were cut back, 1 base at V and 4 bases at J, with 10 bases in the middle. Germline lookup yields CDR1 SGHNT and CDR2 YENEEA. The CDR3 is CASSLAASVETQYF. In nucleotides, the CDR3 is TGTGCCAGCAGCTTAGCAGCTAGCGTAGAGACCCAGTACTTC.

V is TRBV5-1 and J is TRBJ1-3; the match to TRBD1 covers 7 bases. J gave up 4 bases and V 4 bases, and 5 bases lay outside the gene matches. The length of the CDR3 is 14 residues. Germline V gives CDR1 SGHRS, CDR2 YFSETQ. The CDR3 reads CASSQTGSGNTIYF. CDR3 nucleotides: TGCGCCAGCAGCCAGACAGGGTCCGGAAACACCATATATTTT.

The chain has TRBV2 and TRBJ1-5; D uncertain. This CDR3 contains 13 residues. Germline V gene data show CDR1 as SNHLY and CDR2 as FYNNEI. V was shortened by 5 bases and J by 4 bases, with 9 bases between the two germline ends. The CDR3 nucleotides are TGTGCCAGCAGTCAGATCCCAAATCAGCCCCAGCATTTT. This sequence encodes CASSQIPNQPQHF.

The chain links TRBV18 to TRBJ2-1, with 7 bases identical to TRBD2. CDR3 length: 16 residues. Germline V gene lookup returns CDR1 KGHSH and CDR2 LQKENI. Trimming removed 2 bases from V and 2 bases from J; junction bases left unmatched: 6. CDR3 protein: CASSPGGSFTYNEQFF. The CDR3 region has the DNA TGTGCCAGCTCACCAGGCGGGAGTTTTACCTACAATGAGCAGTTCTTC.

The chain links TRBV29-1 to TRBJ2-7; 8 bases are shared with TRBD2. Germline V lookup: CDR1 SQVTM, CDR2 ANQGSEA. There are 13 residues in the CDR3. The CDR3 reads CSYGLALDSEQYF. DNA for the CDR3: TGCAGTTATGGACTAGCCCTAGATTCCGAGCAGTACTTC.

Only one count was recorded for this clone. The V call is TRBV28, the J call TRBJ1-2; no clear D gene. V dropped 3 bases and J dropped 8 bases, with 10 bases sitting between them. Per the germline V gene, CDR1 is MDHEN and CDR2 is SYDVKM. The CDR3 totals 12 residues. The CDR3, as DNA: TGTGCCAGCAGTTTGCTGCTAAAAGGCTACACCTTC. It yields the protein CASSLLLKGYTF.

The chain joins TRBV11-2 to TRBJ1-6; 8 positions agree with TRBD1. Germline V lookup: CDR1 SGHAT, CDR2 FQNNGV. The V gene end was trimmed by 5 bases and the J gene end by 3 bases; junction bases not matched to a gene: 0. The length of the CDR3 is 14 residues. The DNA of the CDR3 is TGTGCCAGCAGCACAGGGGGCTATAATTCACCCCTCCACTTT. It translates to CASSTGGYNSPLHF.

The chain uses TRBV28 and TRBJ1-5; D is ambiguous. V was cut by 6 bases and J by 0 bases, with 27 bases left in between. Germline V gene data show CDR1 as MDHEN and CDR2 as SYDVKM. This CDR3 region has 20 residues. The CDR3 is CASSRPEGTRENYSNQPQHF. In nucleotides, the CDR3 is TGTGCCAGCAGCCGCCCGGAGGGCACCAGAGAGAATTATAGCAATCAGCCCCAGCATTTT.

This rearrangement joins TRBV10-3 to TRBJ2-5; TRBD2 might be the D (5 bases). Germline V gene data show CDR1 as ENHRY and CDR2 as SYGVKD. V lost 10 bases and J lost 5, with 14 bases in between. The CDR3 covers 12 residues. CDR3 DNA: TGTGCCACCCAGGAGGAACGGGAGACCCAGTACTTC. Protein sequence: CATQEERETQYF.

The chain links TRBV30 to TRBJ1-5, with D uncertain. This CDR3 spans 13 amino acids. Trimming left V 6 bases short and J 3 bases short, with 12 bases between. In germline, CDR1 is GTSNPN, CDR2 SVGIG (reference sequence). The CDR3 coding sequence is TGTGCCTGTAACCAAGAACTCAATCAGCCCCAGCATTTT. Translated, it gives CACNQELNQPQHF. Variable domain in full (rest from reference TRBV30 and TRBJ1-5): SQTIHQWPATLVQPVGSPLSLECTVEGTSNPNLYWYRQAAGRGLQLLFYSVGIGQISSEVPQNLSASRPQDRQFILSSKKLLLSDSGFYLCACNQELNQPQHFGDGTRLSIL.

The rearrangement joins TRBV7-3 to TRBJ2-2; 10 bases fit TRBD2. V lost 2 bases and J lost 5; bases outside the gene matches: 8. This CDR3 contains 17 residues. Looked up from germline, CDR1 is SGHTA and CDR2 is FQGTGA. CDR3: CASSLAPSGRRTGELFF. The CDR3 coding sequence is TGTGCCAGCAGCTTAGCTCCTAGCGGGAGAAGGACCGGGGAGCTGTTTTTT.

The rearrangement uses TRBV5-5 and TRBJ1-5, with TRBD1 as a possible D gene (6 bases). V was shortened by 5 bases and J by 2 bases, with 14 bases between the two germline ends. The germline V gene has CDR1 SGHKS and CDR2 YYEKEE (reference sequence). This CDR3 is built from 15 residues. CDR3 DNA sequence: TGTGCCAGCAGTCCATCTTCAGGGGGCAATCAGCCCCAGCATTTT. Its protein product is CASSPSSGGNQPQHF.

CDR3 nucleotide sequence: TGTGCCTGGAGTGTAAGGGTGGTGCGGGGGGATACGCAGTATTTT. Translation: CAWSVRVVRGDTQYF. The J gene is TRBJ2-3, the V gene TRBV30, with TRBD2 matching over 7 bases. The CDR3 has 15 residues. Per the germline V gene, CDR1 is GTSNPN and CDR2 is SVGIG (reference sequence). The V and J ends lost 0 bases and 6 bases, in that order; junction bases with no gene match: 9.

The chain recombines TRBV28 with TRBJ2-7; 10 bases line up with TRBD1. The CDR3 has 14 amino acids. The germline CDR1 and CDR2 sequences are MDHEN and SYDVKM. V lost 6 bases to trimming and J lost 0 bases; unmatched junction nucleotides: 2. CDR3 in amino acids: CASRTGGSSYEQYF. In DNA form, the CDR3 reads TGTGCCAGCAGGACAGGGGGCTCCTCCTACGAGCAGTACTTC.

The rearrangement links TRBV5-1 to TRBJ2-5, with 12 bases aligning to TRBD2. The CDR3 covers 15 residues. Trimming took 4 bases from V and 2 from J; bases not matched to a gene: 3. Germline CDR1 is SGHRS and CDR2 is YFSETQ. The CDR3 here is CASSLTSGGQETQYF. The DNA for the CDR3 is TGCGCCAGCAGCCTAACTAGCGGGGGGCAAGAGACCCAGTACTTC.

The J gene is TRBJ1-2, the V gene TRBV5-1; no reliable D call. This CDR3 contains 12 residues. Germline V lookup: CDR1 SGHRS, CDR2 YFSETQ. V dropped 3 bases and J dropped 5 bases, with 8 bases sitting between them. CDR3 loop: CASSSSLYGYTF. DNA of the CDR3: TGCGCCAGCAGCTCATCCCTATATGGCTACACCTTC. Supplemented by reference TRBV5-1 and TRBJ1-2, the full variable domain reads KAGVTQTPRYLIKTRGQQVTLSCSPISGHRSVSWYQQTPGQGLQFLFEYFSETQRNKGNFPGRFSGRQFSNSRSEMNVSTLELGDSALYLCASSSSLYGYTFGSGTRLTVV.